This record concerns one TCR beta chain sequence. It lacks a known antigen. Base qualities are not recorded, but no much larger clone differs from it by a single base. This specimen belongs to a study of shared clonotypes between healthy human individuals (dated by TCRdb to about 2020). Describing the broader study: A couple of women and a few men aged 18 to 49 years were included in the cohort. Per donor, three plates each were used for CD4 naive and CD4 memory, two for CD8 naive, and one for CD8 memory. To estimate repertoire size and how much clonotypes are shared between individuals, the study performed deep sequencing of blood TCR repertoires from about 5 healthy adults. To increase sequencing depth and limit assay-specific biases, TCR repertoire library preparation and sequencing were carried out by different laboratories using diverse techniques. Each donor's leukapheresis produced roughly between roughly 0.9 and 8.9 billion PBMCs.

Using the deep immunoSEQ assay, multiplex PCR amplified TCR CDR3 regions from genomic DNA. Extracted genomic DNA from each cell subset was distributed evenly across all wells of several immunoSEQ 96-well plates, and each plate was treated as a replicate. For sorted subsets, 150 to 250 ng genomic DNA, equal to 30,000 to 35,000 T cell genomes, was loaded into each replicate PCR. The purified libraries were quantified using a Qubit 3.0 fluorometer, sized with a Bioanalyzer 2100, and then quantified again using the KAPA Library Quantification kit. Each immunoSEQ 96-well plate was sequenced on its own single-read 150-cycle Illumina NextSeq 550 flow cell. The original methods were these. The immunoSEQ output contained only junctional sequences without quality scores, so filtering could not match that applied to full-length reads. To assign V/J genes and CDR3, sequences were annotated using PyIR, a Python wrapper for IgBLAST v1.9, with IMGT germline references. Reads with weak V/J assignments (E-value above 1e-6), missing CDR3, stop codons, out-of-frame junctions, or ambiguous translated residues were removed. V3J clonotypes were defined by identical inferred V gene, J gene, and CDR3 amino acid sequence. Percentage overlap between repertoires was computed as shared unique clonotypes divided by the size of the smaller repertoire. Repertoire richness was assessed with RTK rarefaction, the Chao1 estimator, and Recon v2.1 estimates of unobserved clonotypes. Generation probabilities were computed with OLGA for all TCRbeta clonotypes obtained by the gDNA method from a handful of donors. TCRdb retrieved this table from immuneACCESS and kept in-frame rearrangements only. Not all clones are present; in checked studies, unresolved V genes account for under half, and no reason is known for the remainder. That table is the source of V, J and clone size, and D and trimming were worked out from the DNA. The sample includes about 1.4 million clones, with around 97% observed a single time. Of the sample, approximately 1.1% is held by the ten largest clones.

The donors were healthy, HIV-negative adults who had no recently reported acute infections or vaccinations. All donors were Caucasian adults living in Nashville, Tennessee, USA. CD4+ T cells were enriched by magnetic negative selection, after which naive cells were positively selected on CD45RA and the negative fraction was taken as the memory subset. After blood collection by leukapheresis, PBMCs were isolated using Ficoll-Histopaque density gradient centrifugation and then cryopreserved in the vapor phase of liquid nitrogen. Analytical flow cytometry was used to check the purity and quantity of every magnetically sorted T cell population. Genomic DNA was isolated from each sorted fraction and quantified by UV absorbance on a Nanodrop 2000c. Summary of the overall study and its limitations: Incomplete sequencing was indicated by rarefaction of sorted-subset datasets, despite the large sequencing depth. The small number of donors limited the genetic and exposure-history diversity represented. Across a handful of donors, about 4.5% of naive CD4, approximately 4% of naive CD8, about 2.3% of memory CD4, and 0.4% of memory CD8 clonotypes were shared. Pairwise subsampling indicated that sequencing depth was expected to affect the degree of clonotype sharing among donors. Naive subsets generally had larger estimated clonotype richness than memory subsets did. Compared with non-shared clonotypes, clonotypes shared by all four sorted-subset donors had higher generation probabilities. Sampling was limited to blood, and TCR repertoires in tissue likely differ from TCR repertoires in blood.

Ends trimmed: V by 6 bases, J by 8 bases; bases unmatched to a gene: 7. Including the terminal cysteine and phenylalanine, the CDR3 comprises 14 residues. Only CDR3 DNA is held: 42 bases, read in frame from base 1. The germline V gene gives CDR1 as SQVTM and CDR2 as ANQGSEA. The TCR was taken from a man in his thirties or forties in good health. Sequencing input: naive CD4+ T cells sorted from blood. Explained via the paper, the cell subset or site label denotes: CD45RA+ positively selected. The chain links TRBV29-1 with TRBJ2-1; TRBD2 matches 13 bases in the middle. The CDR3 protein sequence reads: CSVRTSGSSDEQFF. The nucleotides are TGCAGCGTGAGGACTAGCGGGAGCTCGGATGAGCAGTTCTTC.